The T cell receptor (beta chain) described here comes from a study of T-cell memory formation after mild COVID-19. Study summary: Largely donor-specific sequence clusters came from two donors. Findings of the study overall: Among CD4+ contracting clones, most were CM and EM, and CD8+ ones EMRA.

About this clonotype itself: What it recognizes is unknown.

The junction had 11 bases not matched to a gene; V was cut back by 5 bases and J by 3 bases. Germline V lookup: CDR1 MNHEY, CDR2 SMNVEV (reference sequence). CDR3 length equals 19 residues. TCRdb processed the 5' RACE reads anew with MiXCR; each CDR3 protein has one entry. The data hold fewer than 600,000 distinct CDR3 sequences, with about 22% observed a single time. This receptor was obtained from an adult woman who had mild COVID-19 (a few samples of this study predate the infection). Cell type and time point are not known. The genes are TRBV27 and TRBJ2-2, with TRBD2 matching over 14 bases. Sequencing was done on a sample of PBMCs or a T cell subset sorted from them (not recorded which). CDR3 amino acids: CASSPKRLAGGPDTGELFF. DNA for the CDR3: TGTGCCAGCAGTCCTAAGAGACTAGCGGGAGGGCCGGACACCGGGGAGCTGTTTTTT.